The next 22 T cell receptor beta chains were all read from a single sample in a study of T cell repertoires in cytomegalovirus infection. MiXCR, run by TCRdb on the reads, gives a single entry per CDR3 protein. The sample includes roughly 19,000 distinct CDR3 sequences, over 40% of them seen just once. These receptors are not linked to any known antigen. Sequences were derived from CD8+ T cells from cultured PBMCs, sampled from culture after CMV antigen stimulation. Receptor source: a human donor in good health (CMV status not recorded). Some clones in this sample may be carry-over from other donors' samples.

This chain links TRBV19 with TRBJ1-5; no firm D call. The germline CDR1 and CDR2 sequences are LNHDA and SQIVND (reference sequence). The CDR3 totals 17 residues. V lost 5 bases to trimming and J lost 0 bases, with 17 bases between them. This chain's CDR3 is CASSPLPGGDSNQPQHF. Written as DNA, the CDR3 is TGTGCCAGTAGTCCGTTACCTGGCGGGGATAGCAATCAGCCCCAGCATTTT. Variable domain in full (rest from reference TRBV19 and TRBJ1-5): DGGITQSPKYLFRKEGQNVTLSCEQNLNHDAMYWYRQDPGQGLRLIYYSQIVNDFQKGDIAEGYSVSREKKESFPLTVTSAQKNPTAFYLCASSPLPGGDSNQPQHFGDGTRLSIL.

This clonotype was seen repeatedly, ten times or more. The rearrangement uses TRBV19 and TRBJ2-1; D is possibly TRBD1 or TRBD2 (5 bases each). The CDR3 extends over 15 amino acids. The germline CDR1 and CDR2 sequences are LNHDA and SQIVND (reference sequence). V was clipped by 4 bases and J by 5 bases, with 15 bases between them. The CDR3 protein is CASSTSGDHNNEQFF. The CDR3 DNA reads as TGTGCCAGTAGTACATCCGGGGACCACAACAATGAGCAGTTCTTC.

This clonotype was recorded once. J is TRBJ1-1 and V is TRBV28; D ambiguous. The CDR3 totals 16 residues. Germline CDR1 is MDHEN and CDR2 is SYDVKM. Trimming stripped 3 bases from V and 0 bases from J, with 14 bases between. CDR3 bases: TGTGCCAGCAGTTTCGTGTTACGAGGGATGAACACTGAAGCTTTCTTT. Translated: CASSFVLRGMNTEAFF.

This chain connects TRBV18 to TRBJ2-1; unclear D gene. Germline CDR1 is KGHSH and CDR2 is LQKENI. This CDR3 spans 15 amino acids. V lost 6 bases and J lost 2, with 14 bases in between. DNA of the CDR3: TGTGCCAGCTCCCCAAGGGTCTTTCCCTACAATGAGCAGTTCTTC. Translating gives CASSPRVFPYNEQFF.

V usage is TRBV5-6 and J usage is TRBJ2-6; D uncertain. V was cut by 4 bases and J by 0 bases, with 8 bases left in between. The CDR3 runs to 15 residues. Germline-derived CDR1 and CDR2 are SGHDT and YYEEEE. The DNA for the CDR3 is TGTGCCAGCAGCACGACCCCCTCTGGGGCCAACGTCCTGACTTTC. As protein: CASSTTPSGANVLTF. The full variable domain, completed using reference TRBV5-6 and TRBJ2-6, is DAGVTQSPTHLIKTRGQQVTLRCSPKSGHDTVSWYQQALGQGPQFIFQYYEEEERQRGNFPDRFSGHQFPNYSSELNVNALLLGDSALYLCASSTTPSGANVLTFGAGSRLTVL.

This clonotype was counted at least ten times. V usage is TRBV19 and J usage is TRBJ1-1, with 9 positions matching TRBD1. Germline V gene lookup returns CDR1 LNHDA and CDR2 SQIVND (reference sequence). With 3 bases clipped from V and 5 bases from J, the junction kept 4 bases outside the gene matches. The CDR3 is made up of 14 amino acids. CDR3 in amino acids: CASSIGGQGTEAFF. CDR3 bases: TGTGCCAGTAGTATTGGGGGACAGGGTACTGAAGCTTTCTTT.

In the case of this clonotype: One end of the junction does not line up with germline, which may come from a read error. The chain's CDR3 is CASSQIPGTATF. The CDR3 DNA is TGTGCCAGCAGCCAAATCCCTGGGACTGCTACATTC. The rearrangement uses TRBV7-8 and TRBJ2-5, with a tentative D call TRBD2 (6 bases). The CDR3 length is 12 residues. Germline-derived CDR1 and CDR2 are SGHVS and FQNEAQ. The full variable domain, rest sourced from reference TRBV7-8 and TRBJ2-5, is GAGVSQSPRYKVAKRGQDVALRCDPISGHVSLFWYQQALGQGPEFLTYFQNEAQLDKSGLPSDRFFAERPEGSVSTLKIQRTQQEDSAVYLCASSQIPGTATFGPGTRLLVL.

The genes are TRBV11-3 and TRBJ1-1; 7 nucleotides line up with TRBD1. This CDR3 comprises 15 residues. Germline CDR1 and CDR2: SGHNT and YENEEA. V was clipped by 5 bases and J by 1 base; unmatched bases: 7. The CDR3 DNA sequence: TGTGCCAGCAGCGCGAGACAGGGCCCGAACACTGAAGCTTTCTTT. Translated, it gives CASSARQGPNTEAFF.

This clonotype was counted between two and nine times. The chain uses TRBV7-9 and TRBJ2-1; D might be TRBD2 (6 bases). The CDR3 has 13 residues. Germline loops: CDR1 SEHNR, CDR2 FQNEAQ (reference sequence). V lost 3 bases and J 9 bases, leaving 12 bases between the germline ends. In DNA form, the CDR3 reads TGTGCCAGCAGCTTTGGGGGGAGGAGTGAGCAGTTCTTC. This sequence encodes CASSFGGRSEQFF.

The chain employs TRBV25-1 and TRBJ2-5, with 7 positions matching TRBD2. Per germline, CDR1 MGHDK and CDR2 SYGVNS. The CDR3 length is 15 residues. The trim removed 2 bases at V and 4 bases at J, leaving 7 bases unmatched. CDR3: CASSEVRGSGETQYF. The CDR3 DNA reads as TGTGCCAGCAGTGAAGTGCGGGGGAGCGGAGAGACCCAGTACTTC.

There are many counts of this clonotype. This chain uses TRBV20-1 with TRBJ2-7; 7 nucleotides align to TRBD2. The V gene end was trimmed by 2 bases and the J gene end by 1 base; junction bases not matched to a gene: 11. The CDR3 runs 16 residues. The germline gives CDR1 DFQATT, CDR2 SNEGSKA (reference sequence). The CDR3 bases are TGCAGTGCTAGACCCGGCGCTAGCGGAGCATCCTACGAGCAGTACTTC. Translation: CSARPGASGASYEQYF.

This clonotype was observed a single time. The CDR3 coding sequence is TGTGCCAGCAGCTTACAGGGCAACTCCTACAATGAGCAGTTCTTC. Translated: CASSLQGNSYNEQFF. The rearrangement joins TRBV5-5 to TRBJ2-1; the D gene is possibly TRBD1 (6 bases). This CDR3 has 15 residues. In germline, CDR1 is SGHKS, CDR2 YYEKEE (reference sequence). Between the trimmed V and J ends, which lost 2 bases and 0 bases, there was a span of 9 bases.

The rearrangement links TRBV7-2 to TRBJ1-2; D unclear. From germline, CDR1 is SGHTA and CDR2 FQGNSA. Trimming took off 9 bases at V and 6 bases at J, with 17 bases between the two ends. The CDR3 has 13 amino acids. The DNA of the CDR3 is TGTGCCAGGGAGGAGGTCTTTTCTCATGGCTACACCTTC. Its protein is CAREEVFSHGYTF.

A few counts support this clonotype. The V and J genes are TRBV9 and TRBJ2-1; the match to TRBD2 covers 7 bases. V was pared by 0 bases and J by 7 bases, with 10 bases of the junction left unmatched. Germline loops: CDR1 SGDLS, CDR2 YYNGEE. The CDR3 has 16 residues. The CDR3 DNA reads TGTGCCAGCAGCGTAGGGGGAGGGACGGCAGGAAATGAGCAGTTCTTC. Amino acids: CASSVGGGTAGNEQFF.

This chain connects TRBV28 to TRBJ2-5; 7 nucleotides match TRBD1. This CDR3 is built from 15 residues. The germline gives CDR1 MDHEN, CDR2 SYDVKM. V shed 7 bases and J 5 bases; nucleotides not matched to a gene: 13. The CDR3, as DNA: TGTGCCAGCACGACAGGGTCGTATTCCTCGGAGACCCAGTACTTC. It encodes CASTTGSYSSETQYF.

This chain links TRBV27 with TRBJ2-7; 7 bases fit TRBD1. The CDR3 is 15 residues long. The germline V gene encodes CDR1 MNHEY and CDR2 SMNVEV (reference sequence). Trimming cost V 2 bases and J 0 bases; bases outside gene matches: 4. CDR3 sequence (DNA): TGTGCCAGCAGTTTAGGACAGGCGAGCTCCTACGAGCAGTACTTC. It is translated as CASSLGQASSYEQYF.

The gene calls are TRBV12-3 or TRBV12-4 and TRBJ2-7; D might be TRBD1 or TRBD2, each matching 5 bases. The germline V and J ends were trimmed by 6 bases and 2 bases, with 14 bases remaining between them. The CDR3 is 14 amino acids. Here the CDR3 reads CASSLGDRTYEQYF. The DNA for the CDR3 is TGTGCCAGCAGCCTAGGGGACCGGACCTACGAGCAGTACTTC.

J is TRBJ2-3 and V is TRBV7-4; unclear D gene. CDR1 is SGHVT, CDR2 SQSDAQ, per germline. The CDR3 spans 15 residues. The V end lost 5 bases, the J end lost 1 base, and 13 bases lay between the germline ends. The CDR3 DNA reads TGTGCCAGCAGCCTACTGACATCTCGCACAGATACGCAGTATTTT. Protein sequence: CASSLLTSRTDTQYF. Filled out from reference TRBV7-4 and TRBJ2-3, the complete variable domain reads GAGVSQSPRYKVAKRGRDVALRCDSISGHVTLYWYRQTLGQGSEVLTYSQSDAQRDKSGRPSGRFSAERPERSVSTLKIQRTEQGDSAVYLCASSLLTSRTDTQYFGPGTRLTVL.

The chain recombines TRBV28 with TRBJ2-7, with D possibly called TRBD1 or TRBD2 (5 bases each). The CDR3 spans 13 residues. V dropped 6 bases and J dropped 3 bases, with 12 bases sitting between them. Looked up from germline, CDR1 is MDHEN and CDR2 is SYDVKM. The DNA for the CDR3 is TGTGCCAGCAGGGGGGAACCAAGCTACGAGCAGTACTTC. Encoded protein: CASRGEPSYEQYF.

This clonotype occurred a few times. The J gene is TRBJ1-5, the V gene TRBV4-1; 8 nucleotides agree with TRBD1. Germline values: CDR1 MGHRA, CDR2 YSYEKL. This CDR3 has 16 amino acids. V lost 3 bases, J lost 2 bases, and 6 bases stayed unmatched. DNA for the CDR3: TGCGCCAGCAGCCAGCCGCAGGGGGCTCGCAATCAGCCCCAGCATTTT. This gives the protein CASSQPQGARNQPQHF.

The rearrangement uses TRBV7-2 and TRBJ2-3, with 10 nucleotides matching TRBD2. Trimming cost V 7 bases and J 0 bases; bases outside gene matches: 4. This CDR3 spans 15 amino acids. Looked up from germline, CDR1 is SGHTA and CDR2 is FQGNSA. The CDR3 here is CASNLAGDSTDTQYF. In DNA, the CDR3 is TGTGCCAGCAATCTAGCGGGAGACAGCACAGATACGCAGTATTTT.

There are many counts of this clonotype. V is TRBV7-6 and J is TRBJ2-2; D perhaps matches TRBD2 (6 bases). This CDR3 contains 14 residues. V gave up 5 bases and J gave up 2 bases, with 9 bases separating them. The germline gives CDR1 SGHVS, CDR2 FNYEAQ. The chain's CDR3 is CASSPEGNTGELFF. In DNA form, the CDR3 reads TGTGCCAGCAGCCCGGAGGGAAACACCGGGGAGCTGTTTTTT.